These 30 T cell receptor beta chains were sequenced from one sample in a study of blood T cell repertoires in COVID-19. The data were produced by immunoSEQ multiplex PCR, yet TCRdb's version contains in-frame clones alone and is incomplete. The sample lists 180,000 or so clones; about 85% were seen once. The sequencing sample was made of peripheral blood. These TCRs come from a woman aged 25 to 39 with active or convalescent COVID-19.

The rearrangement links TRBV2 to TRBJ2-7, with 7 nucleotides matching TRBD1. Germline V gene sequence: CDR1 SNHLY, CDR2 FYNNEI. CDR3 length: 12 residues. Trimming took 5 bases from V and 9 from J; bases not matched to a gene: 7. Written as DNA, the CDR3 is TGTGCCAGCAGTAAAGACAGGGCGGCGCAGTACTTC. Its translation is CASSKDRAAQYF.

The chain is built from TRBV5-8 and TRBJ1-2, with 12 positions matching TRBD1. CDR1 is SGHTS, CDR2 YDEGEE, per germline. The CDR3 totals 17 residues. The V segment lost 0 bases and the J segment 5 bases; nucleotides outside the gene matches: 8. The CDR3 sequence: CASSLAFGTGGAYGYTF. CDR3 coding DNA: TGTGCCAGCAGCTTGGCCTTTGGGACAGGGGGCGCGTATGGCTACACCTTC.

V and J are TRBV27 and TRBJ1-4; D is ambiguous. The CDR3 is 13 residues long. The germline CDR1 and CDR2 sequences are MNHEY and SMNVEV (reference sequence). Trimming took off 7 bases at V and 1 base at J, with 7 bases between the two ends. The CDR3 spells CASKEGTNEKLFF. The CDR3 nucleotides read TGTGCCAGCAAGGAGGGAACTAATGAAAAACTGTTTTTT.

The V and J genes are TRBV7-9 and TRBJ2-1; D call uncertain. Germline V gene sequence: CDR1 SEHNR, CDR2 FQNEAQ (reference sequence). V lost 4 bases and J 2 bases, leaving 21 bases between the germline ends. This CDR3 has 18 residues. For the CDR3, the DNA is TGTGCCAGCAGCTCAGGCGCTGACCCTCTCTGGACCTACAATGAGCAGTTCTTC. Translating it yields CASSSGADPLWTYNEQFF.

The J gene is TRBJ2-1, the V gene TRBV2, with 8 nucleotides matching TRBD2. CDR3 size: 12 residues. CDR1 SNHLY and CDR2 FYNNEI come from the germline V gene. V gave up 8 bases and J gave up 10 bases; unmatched junction bases: 7. CDR3 sequence: CASDGVAGEQFF. CDR3 DNA: TGTGCCAGCGATGGGGTAGCGGGAGAGCAGTTCTTC.

J is TRBJ2-7 and V is TRBV9; D might be TRBD1 (5 bases). Trimming took 0 bases from V and 3 from J, leaving 10 bases between them. The CDR3 covers 14 residues. CDR1 is SGDLS, CDR2 YYNGEE, per germline. The CDR3 here is CASSVAGQDYEQYF. The CDR3 DNA sequence: TGTGCCAGCAGCGTAGCTGGACAAGACTACGAGCAGTACTTC.

V and J are TRBV7-9 and TRBJ1-5; a possible D gene is TRBD1 (6 bases). CDR1 and CDR2 (germline): SEHNR, FQNEAQ (reference sequence). The CDR3 consists of 17 residues. Trimming shortened V by 4 bases and J by 0 bases, and 16 bases separated the two germline ends. The CDR3 loop is CASSSGSYRDSNQPQHF. The CDR3 DNA sequence: TGTGCCAGCAGCTCCGGGTCGTACAGGGATAGCAATCAGCCCCAGCATTTT. The variable domain in full, completed from reference TRBV7-9 and TRBJ1-5, reads DTGVSQNPRHKITKRGQNVTFRCDPISEHNRLYWYRQTLGQGPEFLTYFQNEAQLEKSRLLSDRFSAERPKGSFSTLEIQRTEQGDSAMYLCASSSGSYRDSNQPQHFGDGTRLSIL.

The rearrangement joins TRBV5-1 to TRBJ1-2; 7 bases map to TRBD1. Germline trimming cut 0 bases from V and 8 bases from J; bases unmatched to any gene: 7. CDR1 and CDR2 (germline): SGHRS, YFSETQ. The CDR3 has 14 amino acids. The CDR3 loop is CASSLAGTDIGYTF. Written as DNA, the CDR3 is TGCGCCAGCAGCTTGGCGGGGACAGATATCGGCTACACCTTC.

This sequence joins TRBV2 and TRBJ2-3; D call uncertain. The CDR3 is 13 residues long. CDR1 is SNHLY and CDR2 is FYNNEI in the germline V gene. Between the trimmed V and J ends, which lost 4 bases and 4 bases, there was a span of 9 bases. The CDR3 coding sequence is TGTGCCAGCAGTGCGGCGGAATCAGATACGCAGTATTTT. It is translated as CASSAAESDTQYF.

The chain employs TRBV6-1 and TRBJ1-2; no clear D. The CDR3 runs 13 residues. Germline assignment: CDR1 MNHNS and CDR2 SASEGT. Trimming pared 3 bases from V and 0 bases from J, leaving 5 bases between. In nucleotides, the CDR3 is TGTGCCAGCAGTGACAGATCTAACTATGGCTACACCTTC. Amino acids: CASSDRSNYGYTF.

The rearrangement links TRBV27 to TRBJ1-3; D is uncertain. With 4 bases removed from V and 1 base from J, the gap between germline ends came to 8 bases. Germline CDR1 and CDR2: MNHEY and SMNVEV (reference sequence). The CDR3 is 14 residues long. This chain's CDR3 is CASSYGRSGNTIYF. CDR3 nucleotide sequence: TGTGCCAGCAGTTATGGCAGGTCTGGAAACACCATATATTTT.

This chain joins TRBV14 and TRBJ1-1; D is unclear. The germline gives CDR1 SGHDN, CDR2 FVKESK. V gave up 1 base and J gave up 2 bases, with 8 bases separating them. The CDR3 is made up of 14 amino acids. CDR3 in amino acids: CASSQVRVNTEAFF. DNA for the CDR3: TGTGCCAGCAGCCAAGTCCGGGTTAACACTGAAGCTTTCTTT.

This clone was recorded a few times. The chain links TRBV29-1 to TRBJ2-2; TRBD1 matches 9 bases. CDR3 length: 15 amino acids. The germline CDR1 and CDR2 sequences are SQVTM and ANQGSEA. J was trimmed by 2 bases and V by 1 base; bases with no gene match: 2. In nucleotides, the CDR3 is TGCAGCGTTGAAGGGACAGGGGAAAACACCGGGGAGCTGTTTTTT. This translates into CSVEGTGENTGELFF.

The rearrangement joins TRBV11-2 to TRBJ2-7; no reliable D call. V shed 3 bases and J shed 0 bases, with 9 bases lying between them. Germline CDR1 and CDR2: SGHAT and FQNNGV. The CDR3 totals 14 residues. DNA of the CDR3: TGTGCCAGCAGCTTCAAAAGCTCCTCCTACGAGCAGTACTTC. Protein: CASSFKSSSYEQYF.

V usage is TRBV28 and J usage is TRBJ1-2; possible D gene TRBD1, 5 bases. The V end lost 8 bases, the J end lost 6 bases, and 10 bases lay between the germline ends. CDR3 length equals 11 residues. The V gene's germline CDR1 is MDHEN and CDR2 SYDVKM. The CDR3 DNA sequence: TGTGCCAGCGGCCGACAGAATGGCTACACCTTC. Encoded protein: CASGRQNGYTF.

V is TRBV28 and J is TRBJ1-1; D is uncertain. Germline CDR1 reads MDHEN; CDR2 reads SYDVKM. The V and J ends lost 5 bases and 4 bases respectively, with 8 bases between them. The CDR3 extends over 12 amino acids. This chain's CDR3 is CASSPYGTEAFF. CDR3 DNA: TGTGCCAGCAGTCCTTACGGCACTGAAGCTTTCTTT. The full variable domain, with the rest looked up from reference TRBV28 and TRBJ1-1, is DVKVTQSSRYLVKRTGEKVFLECVQDMDHENMFWYRQDPGLGLRLIYFSYDVKMKEKGDIPEGYSVSREKKERFSLILESASTNQTSMYLCASSPYGTEAFFGQGTRLTVV.

The rearrangement joins TRBV18 to TRBJ1-1; D possibly corresponds to TRBD1 (5 bases). The CDR3 length is 14 residues. CDR1 is KGHSH and CDR2 is LQKENI in the germline V gene. The germline V and J ends were trimmed by 6 bases and 4 bases, with 15 bases remaining between them. The CDR3: CASSFTKGFTEAFF. The CDR3 DNA reads as TGTGCCAGCTCCTTTACTAAGGGGTTCACTGAAGCTTTCTTT. Full variable domain (remainder filled in from reference TRBV18 and TRBJ1-1): NAGVMQNPRHLVRRRGQEARLRCSPMKGHSHVYWYRQLPEEGLKFMVYLQKENIIDESGMPKERFSAEFPKEGPSILRIQQVVRGDSAAYFCASSFTKGFTEAFFGQGTRLTVV.

This chain uses TRBV21-1 with TRBJ2-1; no check of the table's D call, TRBD2, against the DNA was made. TRBV21-1 is a documented pseudogene. The CDR3 loop spans 13 amino acids. The CDR3 spells CASSKGRNNEQFF. The CDR3 bases are TGTGCCAGCAGCAAAGGGCGGAACAATGAGCAGTTCTTC.

CDR3 nucleotide sequence: TGTGCCACCAGCCTGGGGGGGAACACTGAAGCTTTCTTT. Encoded protein: CATSLGGNTEAFF. V is TRBV24-1 and J is TRBJ1-1, with D possibly being TRBD1 (5 bases). V was cut by 7 bases and J by 1 base, with 9 bases left in between. The CDR3 runs to 13 residues. The germline V gene has CDR1 KGHDR and CDR2 SFDVKD.

The chain carries TRBV9 and TRBJ2-2; 7 nucleotides line up with TRBD1. This CDR3 has 15 residues. The trim removed 2 bases at V and 0 bases at J, leaving 1 base unmatched. Germline V gene data show CDR1 as SGDLS and CDR2 as YYNGEE. CDR3 nucleotide sequence: TGTGCCAGCAGCGTCGACAGGGCGAACACCGGGGAGCTGTTTTTT. It translates to CASSVDRANTGELFF.

This CDR3 is CASSIGGGTTDTQYF. CDR3 sequence (DNA): TGTGCCAGTAGTATAGGCGGGGGAACCACAGATACGCAGTATTTT. The V gene is TRBV19, the J gene TRBJ2-3, with 7 bases lining up with TRBD2. From germline, CDR1 is LNHDA and CDR2 SQIVND (reference sequence). Losses at the gene ends were 1 base for V and 2 bases for J; bases not matched to a gene: 3. This CDR3 comprises 15 residues.

The chain couples TRBV24-1 to TRBJ2-1, with TRBD2 matching over 9 bases. The ends lost 4 bases at V and 1 base at J; junction bases unmatched: 7. CDR1 is KGHDR and CDR2 is SFDVKD in the germline V gene. This CDR3 spans 17 amino acids. CDR3 in DNA: TGTGCCACCAGTGAGCCCCTAACTAGCGGGTCCTACAATGAGCAGTTCTTC. Protein: CATSEPLTSGSYNEQFF.

V gene TRBV9 combines with J gene TRBJ1-6, with D maybe TRBD1 (6 bases). The CDR3 has 15 amino acids. Trimming removed 0 bases at V and 6 bases at J, with 10 bases between. Germline V CDR1 and CDR2: SGDLS, YYNGEE. CDR3: CASSVDGQSNSPLHF. The DNA for the CDR3 is TGTGCCAGCAGCGTAGACGGACAGAGTAATTCACCCCTCCACTTT. The complete variable domain, with remaining parts taken from reference TRBV9 and TRBJ1-6, reads DSGVTQTPKHLITATGQRVTLRCSPRSGDLSVYWYQQSLDQGLQFLIQYYNGEERAKGNILERFSAQQFPDLHSELNLSSLELGDSALYFCASSVDGQSNSPLHFGNGTRLTVT.

The chain recombines TRBV5-6 with TRBJ2-1; possibly TRBD2 for D (7 bases). Trimming removed 1 base from V and 5 bases from J, with 10 bases in between. Germline CDR1 and CDR2: SGHDT and YYEEEE. The CDR3 consists of 14 residues. The CDR3 nucleotides are TGTGCCAGCAGCTTGTTAGGGGGGGACAATGAGCAGTTCTTC. Protein: CASSLLGGDNEQFF.

The V call is TRBV15, the J call TRBJ1-2, with D possibly TRBD1 on 6 matching bases. Trimming pared 5 bases from V and 3 bases from J, leaving 10 bases between. The CDR3 spans 13 residues. CDR1 and CDR2 from the germline V gene are LNHNV and YYDKDF (reference sequence). The DNA for the CDR3 is TGTGCCACCAGCCCCACAGGGTACTATGGCTACACCTTC. Protein sequence: CATSPTGYYGYTF.

The chain links TRBV28 to TRBJ2-3, with 7 bases matching TRBD2. V lost 3 bases to trimming and J lost 4 bases; unmatched junction nucleotides: 10. CDR3 length: 16 amino acids. Germline V CDR1 and CDR2: MDHEN, SYDVKM. The CDR3 sequence is CASSFRTSKGADTQYF. DNA for the CDR3: TGTGCCAGCAGTTTCCGGACTAGTAAGGGAGCAGATACGCAGTATTTT. Full variable domain (remainder filled in from reference TRBV28 and TRBJ2-3): DVKVTQSSRYLVKRTGEKVFLECVQDMDHENMFWYRQDPGLGLRLIYFSYDVKMKEKGDIPEGYSVSREKKERFSLILESASTNQTSMYLCASSFRTSKGADTQYFGPGTRLTVL.

This clone has just a few counts. This CDR3 is CASGGTGSYEQYF. CDR3 coding DNA: TGTGCCAGCGGGGGAACAGGGTCCTACGAGCAGTACTTC. This chain links TRBV12-3 or TRBV12-4 with TRBJ2-7, with D tentatively TRBD1 (6 bases). V was trimmed by 8 bases and J by 1 base, leaving 12 bases between them. The CDR3 contains 13 residues.

The chain has TRBV12-5 and TRBJ2-7, with 7 bases identical to TRBD1. J gave up 2 bases and V 5 bases, and 9 bases lay outside the gene matches. The CDR3 loop spans 15 amino acids. Germline V gene data show CDR1 as LGHNT and CDR2 as FRNRAP. The CDR3: CASGATGIPPYEQYF. CDR3 coding DNA: TGTGCTAGTGGTGCGACAGGGATACCCCCCTACGAGCAGTACTTC.

The J gene is TRBJ2-2, the V gene TRBV21-1; the table's D call, TRBD2, was not checked against the DNA. TRBV21-1 is classified as a pseudogene. The CDR3 runs to 18 residues. CDR3 amino acids: CASSTAGLAGDSTGELFF. CDR3 nucleotide sequence: TGTGCCAGCAGCACGGCCGGACTAGCGGGAGATAGCACCGGGGAGCTGTTTTTT.

The chain recombines TRBV6-5 with TRBJ2-2; perhaps TRBD1 as D (5 bases). Germline V gene sequence: CDR1 MNHEY, CDR2 SVGAGI. The CDR3 extends over 15 amino acids. Trimming stripped 8 bases from V and 4 bases from J, with 17 bases between. CDR3 protein: CASAKQGTGTGELFF. The CDR3 DNA reads TGTGCCAGCGCCAAGCAGGGAACCGGCACCGGGGAGCTGTTTTTT.